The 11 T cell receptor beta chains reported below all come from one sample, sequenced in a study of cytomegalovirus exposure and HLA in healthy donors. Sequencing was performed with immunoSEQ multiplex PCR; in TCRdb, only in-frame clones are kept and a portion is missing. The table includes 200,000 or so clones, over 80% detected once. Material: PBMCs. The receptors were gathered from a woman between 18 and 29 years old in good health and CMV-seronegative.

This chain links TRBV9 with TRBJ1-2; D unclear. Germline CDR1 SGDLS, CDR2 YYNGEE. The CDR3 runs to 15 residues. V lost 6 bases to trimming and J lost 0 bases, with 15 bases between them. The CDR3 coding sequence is TGTGCCAGCAATCATCCGGGGTTGGCTAACTATGGCTACACCTTC. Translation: CASNHPGLANYGYTF.

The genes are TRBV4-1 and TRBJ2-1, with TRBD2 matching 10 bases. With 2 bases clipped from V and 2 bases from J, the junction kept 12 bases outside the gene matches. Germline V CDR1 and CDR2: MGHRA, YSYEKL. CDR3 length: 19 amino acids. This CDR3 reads CASSQTNGTSAKTYNEQFF. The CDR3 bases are TGCGCCAGCAGCCAAACAAACGGGACTAGCGCGAAAACCTACAATGAGCAGTTCTTC.

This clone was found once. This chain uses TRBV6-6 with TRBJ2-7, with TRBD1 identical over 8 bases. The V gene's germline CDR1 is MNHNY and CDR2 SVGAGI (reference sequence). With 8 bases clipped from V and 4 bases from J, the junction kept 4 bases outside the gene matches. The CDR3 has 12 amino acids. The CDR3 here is CASAGGAYEQYF. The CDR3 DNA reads TGTGCCAGCGCAGGGGGCGCGTACGAGCAGTACTTC.

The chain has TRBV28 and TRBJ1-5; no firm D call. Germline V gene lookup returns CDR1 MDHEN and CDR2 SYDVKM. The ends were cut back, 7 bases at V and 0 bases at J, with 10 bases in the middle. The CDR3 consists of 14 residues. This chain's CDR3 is CASMEGISNQPQHF. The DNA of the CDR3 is TGTGCCAGCATGGAGGGTATTAGCAATCAGCCCCAGCATTTT.

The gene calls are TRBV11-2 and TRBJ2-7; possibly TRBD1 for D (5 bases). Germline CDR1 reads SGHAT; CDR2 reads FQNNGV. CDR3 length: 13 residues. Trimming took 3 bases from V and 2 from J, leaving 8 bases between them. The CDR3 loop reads CASSFGRAYEQYF. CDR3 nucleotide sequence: TGTGCCAGCAGCTTTGGCAGGGCCTACGAGCAGTACTTC. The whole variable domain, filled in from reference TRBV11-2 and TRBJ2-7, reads EAGVAQSPRYKIIEKRQSVAFWCNPISGHATLYWYQQILGQGPKLLIQFQNNGVVDDSQLPKDRFSAERLKGVDSTLKIQPAKLEDSAVYLCASSFGRAYEQYFGPGTRLTVT.

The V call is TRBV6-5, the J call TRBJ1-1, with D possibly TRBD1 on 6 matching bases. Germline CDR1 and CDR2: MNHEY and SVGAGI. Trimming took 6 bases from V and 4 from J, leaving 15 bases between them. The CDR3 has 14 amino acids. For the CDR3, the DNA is TGTGCCAGCAGGACACAGGGTTACGGCACTGAAGCTTTCTTT. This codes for CASRTQGYGTEAFF.

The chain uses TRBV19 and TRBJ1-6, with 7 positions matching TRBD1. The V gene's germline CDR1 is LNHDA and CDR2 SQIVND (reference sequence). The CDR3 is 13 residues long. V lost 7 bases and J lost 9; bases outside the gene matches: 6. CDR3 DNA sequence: TGTGCCAGTACAGGGGACAGTACTTCACCCCTCCACTTT. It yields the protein CASTGDSTSPLHF.

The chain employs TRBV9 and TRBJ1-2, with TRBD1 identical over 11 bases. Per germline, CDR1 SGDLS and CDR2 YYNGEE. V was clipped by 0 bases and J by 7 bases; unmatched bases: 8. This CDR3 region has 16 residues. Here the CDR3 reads CASSVGVGQGVVGYTF. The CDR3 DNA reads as TGTGCCAGCAGCGTAGGGGTGGGACAGGGGGTCGTTGGCTACACCTTC.

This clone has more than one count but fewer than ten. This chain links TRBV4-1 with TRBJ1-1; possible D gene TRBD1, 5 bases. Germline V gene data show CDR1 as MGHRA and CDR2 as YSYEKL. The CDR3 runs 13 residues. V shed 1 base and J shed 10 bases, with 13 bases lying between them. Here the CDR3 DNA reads TGCGCCAGCAGCCAAGCCCCCCAGACAGCAGCTTTCTTT. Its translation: CASSQAPQTAAFF.

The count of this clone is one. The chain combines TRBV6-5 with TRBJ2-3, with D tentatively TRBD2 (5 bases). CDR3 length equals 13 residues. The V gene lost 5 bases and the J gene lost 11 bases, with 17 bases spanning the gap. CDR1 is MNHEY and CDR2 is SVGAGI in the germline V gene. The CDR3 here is CASSDDLGVGQYF. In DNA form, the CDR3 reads TGTGCCAGCAGTGACGACCTGGGAGTGGGGCAGTATTTT.

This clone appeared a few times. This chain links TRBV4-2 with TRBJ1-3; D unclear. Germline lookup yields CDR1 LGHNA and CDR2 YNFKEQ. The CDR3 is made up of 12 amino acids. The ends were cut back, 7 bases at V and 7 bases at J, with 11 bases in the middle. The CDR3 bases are TGTGCCAGCATCTCCTCGGGGAACACCATATATTTT. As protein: CASISSGNTIYF.